These T cell receptor beta chains were read from a single sample in a study of T cell changes during pregnancy in multiple sclerosis. Profiled with immunoSEQ multiplex PCR; TCRdb holds only in-frame clones, not every one. Of more than 85,000 clones in the sample, about 94% were seen once. Material: peripheral blood, obtained in the third trimester of pregnancy. These receptors all stem from a female donor in good health, enrolled as a control in a pregnancy study. CDR3s include the opening cysteine and the closing phenylalanine or tryptophan. Fields, in order: J gene, clone size, D gene, V gene, CDR3 protein, CDR3 DNA. The D gene is left open where the match is weak. Expanded clones are given a class, and other clones once, few, many or no size at all.

j_call: TRBJ1-3; clone_size: -; d_call: TRBD1; v_call: TRBV5-1; cdr3_aa: CASSPGGNTGNTIYF; cdr3_nt: TGCGCCAGCAGCCCAGGGGGGAATACTGGAAACACCATATATTTT
j_call: TRBJ2-7; clone_size: -; d_call: TRBD1; v_call: TRBV7-9; cdr3_aa: CASSQTGDHYEQYF; cdr3_nt: TGTGCCAGCAGTCAGACAGGGGACCACTACGAGCAGTACTTC
j_call: TRBJ2-2; clone_size: -; d_call: TRBD1; v_call: TRBV5-1; cdr3_aa: CASSLGPTGPDTGELFF; cdr3_nt: TGCGCCAGCAGCTTAGGTCCGACAGGGCCGGACACCGGGGAGCTGTTTTTT
j_call: TRBJ2-1; clone_size: -; d_call: TRBD2; v_call: TRBV6-1; cdr3_aa: CASSEGLAVSSPFF; cdr3_nt: TGTGCCAGCAGTGAAGGGCTAGCGGTCTCATCCCCCTTCTTC
j_call: TRBJ2-1; clone_size: -; d_call: TRBD2; v_call: TRBV28; cdr3_aa: CASSGLYGRYSDEQFF; cdr3_nt: TGTGCCAGCAGCGGGCTTTACGGGAGGTATAGCGATGAGCAGTTCTTC
j_call: TRBJ2-2; clone_size: -; d_call: TRBD1; v_call: TRBV15; cdr3_aa: CATSSRQGLIGELFF; cdr3_nt: TGTGCCACCAGCAGTCGACAGGGGCTAATCGGGGAGCTGTTTTTT
j_call: TRBJ2-3; clone_size: -; d_call: TRBD1; v_call: TRBV4-1; cdr3_aa: CASSHWGTGTDTQYF; cdr3_nt: TGCGCCAGCAGCCATTGGGGGACAGGGACAGATACGCAGTATTTT
j_call: TRBJ1-1; clone_size: -; d_call: -; v_call: TRBV30; cdr3_aa: CAWSRPPGNTEAFF; cdr3_nt: TGTGCCTGGAGTAGACCTCCAGGGAACACTGAAGCTTTCTTT
j_call: TRBJ1-2; clone_size: -; d_call: -; v_call: TRBV28; cdr3_aa: CASSRPELVRYTF; cdr3_nt: TGTGCCAGCAGTCGACCAGAACTAGTTCGCTACACCTTC
j_call: TRBJ2-1; clone_size: -; d_call: TRBD2; v_call: TRBV5-6; cdr3_aa: CASSPRTSGSLYNEQFF; cdr3_nt: TGTGCCAGCAGCCCACGGACTAGCGGGAGTCTATACAATGAGCAGTTCTTC
j_call: TRBJ2-7; clone_size: -; d_call: -; v_call: TRBV7-9; cdr3_aa: CASTLTESYEQYF; cdr3_nt: TGTGCCAGCACCTTGACAGAGTCCTACGAGCAGTACTTC
j_call: TRBJ2-3; clone_size: -; d_call: TRBD2; v_call: TRBV10-3; cdr3_aa: CAISRQASGSTDTQYF; cdr3_nt: TGTGCCATCTCTAGACAGGCTAGCGGGAGCACAGATACGCAGTATTTT
j_call: TRBJ1-5; clone_size: -; d_call: TRBD1; v_call: TRBV5-5; cdr3_aa: CASSARWGQYNQPQHF; cdr3_nt: TGTGCCAGCAGCGCCAGATGGGGACAGTACAATCAGCCCCAGCATTTT
j_call: TRBJ2-1; clone_size: -; d_call: -; v_call: TRBV2; cdr3_aa: CASTLTKQGSYNEQFF; cdr3_nt: TGTGCCAGCACCCTCACGAAACAGGGTTCCTACAATGAGCAGTTCTTC
j_call: TRBJ2-1; clone_size: -; d_call: -; v_call: TRBV4-1; cdr3_aa: CASSQDYKDLKSSYNEQFF; cdr3_nt: TGCGCCAGCAGCCAAGATTACAAAGATTTGAAAAGCTCCTACAATGAGCAGTTCTTC
j_call: TRBJ2-7; clone_size: -; d_call: TRBD1; v_call: TRBV11-3; cdr3_aa: CASSFGQGEYEQYF; cdr3_nt: TGTGCCAGCAGCTTTGGGCAGGGGGAATACGAGCAGTACTTC
j_call: TRBJ2-7; clone_size: -; d_call: -; v_call: TRBV29-1; cdr3_aa: CSVEGPGSYEQYF; cdr3_nt: TGCAGCGTTGAAGGGCCAGGCAGCTACGAGCAGTACTTC
j_call: TRBJ1-2; clone_size: -; d_call: -; v_call: TRBV28; cdr3_aa: CASSLSSWTATSTF; cdr3_nt: TGTGCCAGCAGTTTATCTTCGTGGACTGCCACGAGCACCTTC
j_call: TRBJ2-1; clone_size: -; d_call: TRBD2; v_call: TRBV14; cdr3_aa: CASSQLLSGSEQFF; cdr3_nt: TGTGCCAGCAGCCAGCTACTCAGCGGGAGTGAGCAGTTCTTC
j_call: TRBJ2-3; clone_size: -; d_call: TRBD2; v_call: TRBV11-3; cdr3_aa: CASSLSAGGPKVDTQYF; cdr3_nt: TGTGCCAGCAGCTTATCGGCGGGAGGGCCTAAGGTGGATACGCAGTATTTT
j_call: TRBJ2-3; clone_size: -; d_call: TRBD1; v_call: TRBV10-3; cdr3_aa: CAISEDRETDTQYF; cdr3_nt: TGTGCCATCAGTGAGGACAGGGAAACAGATACGCAGTATTTT
j_call: TRBJ2-5; clone_size: -; d_call: -; v_call: TRBV5-6; cdr3_aa: CASGGTPETQYF; cdr3_nt: TGTGCCAGCGGAGGTACCCCTGAGACCCAGTACTTC
j_call: TRBJ2-1; clone_size: -; d_call: -; v_call: TRBV5-5; cdr3_aa: CASSQTDNEQFF; cdr3_nt: TGTGCCAGCAGCCAGACTGACAATGAGCAGTTCTTC
j_call: TRBJ2-7; clone_size: -; d_call: TRBD2; v_call: TRBV6-5; cdr3_aa: CASSYNFRLAGGEQYF; cdr3_nt: TGTGCCAGCAGTTACAATTTCAGGCTAGCGGGGGGCGAGCAGTACTTC
j_call: TRBJ2-7; clone_size: once; d_call: TRBD1; v_call: TRBV5-5; cdr3_aa: CASSYRDRDDEQYF; cdr3_nt: TGTGCCAGCAGCTACCGCGACAGGGACGACGAGCAGTACTTC
j_call: TRBJ1-2; clone_size: -; d_call: -; v_call: TRBV28; cdr3_aa: CASSPPFGGNYGYTF; cdr3_nt: TGTGCCAGCAGTCCCCCCTTCGGCGGAAACTATGGCTACACCTTC
j_call: TRBJ2-1; clone_size: -; d_call: TRBD2; v_call: TRBV7-9; cdr3_aa: CASSLVGSGSHEQFF; cdr3_nt: TGTGCCAGCAGCTTAGTAGGTAGCGGGAGTCATGAGCAGTTCTTC
j_call: TRBJ2-5; clone_size: -; d_call: -; v_call: TRBV19; cdr3_aa: CASSLMYQETQYF; cdr3_nt: TGTGCCAGTAGCCTTATGTACCAAGAGACCCAGTACTTC
j_call: TRBJ1-1; clone_size: -; d_call: TRBD1; v_call: TRBV6-5; cdr3_aa: CASTRQGQGTEAFF; cdr3_nt: TGTGCCAGCACACGACAGGGTCAGGGCACTGAAGCTTTCTTT
j_call: TRBJ2-2; clone_size: -; d_call: -; v_call: TRBV7-2; cdr3_aa: CASSPDSGYGGELFF; cdr3_nt: TGTGCCAGCAGCCCAGACTCAGGGTACGGCGGGGAGCTGTTTTTT
j_call: TRBJ1-5; clone_size: -; d_call: -; v_call: TRBV6-5; cdr3_aa: CASSYGLDKPQHF; cdr3_nt: TGTGCCAGCAGTTACGGGCTGGATAAGCCCCAGCATTTT
j_call: TRBJ2-1; clone_size: -; d_call: -; v_call: TRBV5-6; cdr3_aa: CASSTSPSRNNEQFF; cdr3_nt: TGTGCCAGCAGCACCTCTCCAAGCCGAAACAATGAGCAGTTCTTC
j_call: TRBJ2-7; clone_size: -; d_call: TRBD2; v_call: TRBV27; cdr3_aa: CASSRSRFPTGGSYEQYF; cdr3_nt: TGTGCCAGCAGCCGCTCTCGTTTTCCGACGGGGGGGTCTTACGAGCAGTACTTC
j_call: TRBJ2-3; clone_size: -; d_call: TRBD2; v_call: TRBV18; cdr3_aa: CASSPRLAGVSDTQYF; cdr3_nt: TGTGCCAGCTCACCACGGCTAGCGGGAGTCTCAGATACGCAGTATTTT
j_call: TRBJ2-7; clone_size: -; d_call: TRBD1; v_call: TRBV18; cdr3_aa: CASSWGQGYEQYF; cdr3_nt: TGTGCCAGCTCATGGGGACAGGGGTACGAGCAGTACTTC
j_call: TRBJ2-7; clone_size: -; d_call: -; v_call: TRBV2; cdr3_aa: CASSEAGGRGYEQYF; cdr3_nt: TGTGCCAGCAGTGAAGCGGGGGGAAGGGGATACGAGCAGTACTTC
j_call: TRBJ2-7; clone_size: -; d_call: -; v_call: TRBV11-1; cdr3_aa: CASSLAGGTVGEQYF; cdr3_nt: TGTGCCAGCAGCTTAGCCGGGGGAACAGTAGGCGAGCAGTACTTC
j_call: TRBJ2-7; clone_size: -; d_call: -; v_call: TRBV5-5; cdr3_aa: CASHPSLASPFYEQYF; cdr3_nt: TGTGCCAGCCATCCCTCATTAGCCTCACCATTCTACGAGCAGTACTTC
j_call: TRBJ2-7; clone_size: -; d_call: -; v_call: TRBV9; cdr3_aa: CASSVGRQGKRYEQYF; cdr3_nt: TGTGCCAGCAGCGTAGGGCGGCAGGGGAAACGCTACGAGCAGTACTTC
j_call: TRBJ2-3; clone_size: -; d_call: -; v_call: TRBV6-1; cdr3_aa: CASTGGGDETDTQYF; cdr3_nt: TGTGCCAGCACCGGAGGAGGGGATGAAACAGATACGCAGTATTTT
j_call: TRBJ1-1; clone_size: -; d_call: TRBD1; v_call: TRBV19; cdr3_aa: CASSAGDRVAFF; cdr3_nt: TGTGCCAGTAGTGCGGGGGACAGGGTGGCTTTCTTT
j_call: TRBJ1-3; clone_size: few; d_call: TRBD1; v_call: TRBV5-6; cdr3_aa: CASSRYTGVTGNTIYF; cdr3_nt: TGTGCCAGCAGCCGCTATACAGGGGTCACTGGAAACACCATATATTTT
j_call: TRBJ2-1; clone_size: -; d_call: TRBD2; v_call: TRBV19; cdr3_aa: CASSSGSKSNEQFF; cdr3_nt: TGTGCCAGTAGTAGCGGGAGTAAGAGCAATGAGCAGTTCTTC
j_call: TRBJ2-1; clone_size: -; d_call: -; v_call: TRBV14; cdr3_aa: CASYKTGDYNEQFF; cdr3_nt: TGTGCCAGTTATAAGACGGGAGACTACAATGAGCAGTTCTTC
j_call: TRBJ1-6; clone_size: -; d_call: -; v_call: TRBV5-4; cdr3_aa: CASSLGALNGSPLHF; cdr3_nt: TGTGCCAGCAGCTTAGGGGCTCTGAATGGTTCACCCCTCCACTTT
j_call: TRBJ2-3; clone_size: -; d_call: TRBD1; v_call: TRBV15; cdr3_aa: CATSKRRGRESDTQYF; cdr3_nt: TGTGCCACCAGCAAACGAAGGGGGCGCGAGTCAGATACGCAGTATTTT
j_call: TRBJ2-3; clone_size: -; d_call: TRBD2; v_call: TRBV5-1; cdr3_aa: CASSLGLAPDTQYF; cdr3_nt: TGCGCCAGCAGCTTGGGACTAGCGCCAGATACGCAGTATTTT
j_call: TRBJ2-7; clone_size: -; d_call: TRBD2; v_call: TRBV5-1; cdr3_aa: CASSLWGGRENYEQYF; cdr3_nt: TGCGCCAGCAGCTTATGGGGGGGGAGGGAAAATTACGAGCAGTACTTC